This TCR beta chain appears in the sequencing data of a study of PD-L1 blockade in urothelial cancer. The overall study: Male sex and bladder-origin urothelial cancer were recorded for about 85% of the roughly 30 patients. A median of roughly 150,000 T cells was found in the blood samples.

Time point noted: peripheral blood 6 weeks after treatment start. This clone occurred once. Sequencing used immunoSEQ multiplex PCR; TCRdb keeps in-frame clones, though not all of them. The sample has about 19,000 clones, around 81% seen once. From germline, CDR1 is SGHNT and CDR2 YYREEE (reference sequence). The CDR3 loop spans 15 amino acids. J gave up 2 bases and V 2 bases, and 5 bases lay outside the gene matches. The source was PBMCs, collected around atezolizumab (anti-PD-L1) treatment. The rearrangement joins TRBV5-4 to TRBJ2-5; 8 bases agree with TRBD1. The receptor was isolated from a man over 45 with urothelial cancer. The CDR3 DNA reads TGTGCCAGCAGCTTTAGGGACAGGAAACAAGAGACCCAGTACTTC. This gives the protein CASSFRDRKQETQYF.